This T cell receptor (beta chain) derives from a study of OX40 agonist ivuxolimab in advanced cancers. Background on the study: Partial responses were achieved by three patients, of whom one had hepatocellular carcinoma and two had cutaneous melanoma. General study findings and limits: It was not determined which antigens were specifically recognized by the peripheral T cells that had undergone clonal expansion.

Profiling relied on immunoSEQ multiplex PCR, and the TCRdb table lists in-frame clones only, not all of them. Of about 44,000 clones listed, roughly 94% are singletons. V was shortened by 4 bases and J by 13 bases, with 21 bases between the two germline ends. The CDR3 totals 14 residues. Germline CDR1 SGHTA, CDR2 FQGNSA. For this clone: Antigen unknown.

The V and J genes are TRBV7-2 and TRBJ2-3, with a possible D match to TRBD2 (6 bases). The specimen was CD4+ or CD8+ T cells sorted from blood, collected in a trial of the OX40 agonist ivuxolimab. The receptor comes from an adult with an advanced solid tumor such as melanoma, head and neck, liver or kidney cancer. CDR3 in DNA: TGTGCCAGCAGCTCGTACCTCGGGGGTCAAGATGAGTATTTT. This encodes CASSSYLGGQDEYF.